This T cell receptor beta chain was recovered during a study of blood T cell repertoires in COVID-19 (dated by TCRdb to about 2020). The study in broad terms: Samples covering the acute and convalescent phases of COVID-19 were provided by collaborators in the United States, Italy and Spain. HLA class I and class II types, where available, came from metadata supplied by the sample provider rather than from assay-based typing. The samples were drawn from the first 160 participants of the ongoing ImmuneRACE study and from 1,254 subjects provided by 6 global collaborators. A freely available public database, intended as a resource for researchers studying the immune response to SARS-CoV-2, is where the repertoires were released. The dataset comprised deeply sampled blood TCRbeta repertoires from subjects exposed to, actively infected with, or recovered from COVID-19. The sample metadata nearly always contained a de-identified subject ID, COVID-19 status, age in years and sex. The prospective study material was composed of cDNA or gDNA derived from T cells, B-cell-depleted T cells, or PBMCs.

Whole blood was collected in K2EDTA tubes by collaborating institutions according to the institutions' own protocols. Collaborator samples were shipped for TCRbeta analysis as frozen whole blood, isolated PBMCs, or DNA extracted from either sample type. The CDR3 measures 14 amino acids from cysteine to phenylalanine. Only CDR3 DNA is held: 42 bases, read in frame from base 1. CDR1 is given as LNHDA and CDR2 as SQIVND, both from the germline V gene (reference sequence). Trimming at the junction amounts to 6 bases on V and 0 bases on J, and the germline ends lie 9 bases apart. TCRbeta CDR3 regions were amplified from genomic DNA using the immunoSEQ Assay, a bias-controlled multiplex PCR. Per the authors' processing: The number of nucleated cells in each sample was estimated from the amplification of reference gene primers within the assay. To quantify the absolute abundance of each unique TCRbeta CDR3 rearrangement, sequence reads were collapsed and filtered. Productive Simpson clonality was computed per sample as the square root of Simpson's diversity index over productive rearrangements. As stored in TCRdb, this immuneACCESS dataset retains in-frame rearrangements with V and J assigned. A fraction of the clones does not appear; measured against another copy, unresolved V genes explain less than half of the discrepancy, and the remainder lacks a known reason. The V and J calls and clone size come from that table; D and trimming were worked out from the DNA. The sample table holds about 59,000 clones, of which 81% were seen once. Jointly, the top ten make up 28% of the sample.

Summary of the overall study and its limitations: The amount of clinical and demographic metadata varied by source and participant and was provided uncurated.

Regarding this clone: The specificity of this receptor is unknown. Within one base of it there is no much larger clone, and no base qualities were kept.

What was sequenced was peripheral blood. The V gene is TRBV19 and the J gene is TRBJ1-3, with the D gene call left open. The TCR originated in a woman at least 80 years old with active or convalescent COVID-19. The nucleotide sequence reads as follows: TGTGCCAGTAGGTCTGGTAGCTCTGGAAACACCATATATTTT. Its coded protein is CASRSGSSGNTIYF.